This T cell receptor beta chain was profiled in a study of blood T cell repertoires in COVID-19. Study information: Spain, Italy and the United States supplied samples that represented acute and convalescent COVID-19. Sample material is recorded as cDNA or gDNA derived from T cells, B-cell-depleted T cells, or PBMCs.

The authors' processing: Nucleated cell counts were estimated from reference gene primer amplification. Repertoires were generated with immunoSEQ multiplex PCR, while TCRdb's copy carries only in-frame clones and drops some. V and J calls and clone size come straight from that table; D and trimming were deduced from the DNA. Of about 370,000 clones in the sample, over 75% are singletons; the top ten hold 8.5% to 12%. The CDR3 runs to 15 residues. Germline CDR1 SGHTA, CDR2 FQGNSA. V was cut by 5 bases and J by 3 bases, with 14 bases left in between. Those enrolled in Seattle joined during active infection and were followed longitudinally afterward.

This TCR was sampled from a woman aged 25-40 years with COVID-19, enrolled during active disease. Material for sequencing was peripheral blood. This chain links TRBV7-2 with TRBJ2-1; D gene ambiguous. CDR3 in DNA: TGTGCCAGCAGCCCCCAGTTTTTTTTCTACAATGAGCAGTTCTTC. This encodes CASSPQFFFYNEQFF.